The T cell receptor beta chain described here comes from a study of T cells in Graves' hyperthyroidism and ophthalmopathy (dated by TCRdb to about 2019). Context from the whole study: Peripheral blood samples were taken at initial diagnosis, before any treatment was given. The approximately 97 discovery patients were randomly divided into training and test sets at a 7:3 ratio. TCR V-J signatures able to tell the groups apart were searched for in a discovery cohort of 95 or so patients, of whom approximately 40 had Graves' ophthalmopathy and more than 55 had stable Graves' hyperthyroidism. An independent validation cohort of around 19 hyperthyroidism patients and 17 patients who later progressed to ophthalmopathy tested prospective prediction of ophthalmopathy. In more than 5 Graves' hyperthyroidism patients, the study also compared T-cell repertoires from thyroid tissue with T-cell repertoires from blood. Following sampling, methimazole starting at 30 mg daily was given to hyperthyroidism patients, and high-dose intravenous methylprednisolone was given to ophthalmopathy patients. According to the paper, TCR Vbeta CDR3 sequencing was carried out on 135 peripheral blood samples, which came from under 50 ophthalmopathy, approximately 78 hyperthyroidism and roughly 17 progressor patients.

About this clonotype itself: Its antigen is still unknown. Per-nucleotide qualities are absent, and no much larger clonotype sits a single base away.

The TCR beta CDR3 regions were amplified from the RNA transcripts. The TCR CDR3 was subjected to a first round of RT-PCR using the HTBI primer set and the Qiagen OneStep RT-PCR kit. The libraries were constructed in a second round of multiplex PCR and then size-selected and purified. Paired-end sequencing of the libraries was performed with 100 bp reads on an Illumina HiSeq2000. On the study's bioinformatics: SOAPnuke was used to process the raw data, with reads discarded if the reads contained adapters or uncalled bases, had a mean Phred below 15, or lacked an exact constant-primer or identifier match. High-quality paired reads were merged using COPE v1.2.5, and each unique nucleotide sequence was defined as a clonotype. MiTCR v1.1 was used to align clonotypes to the IMGT TRBV, TRBD and TRBJ reference segments. Analysis was restricted to V-J combinations with a frequency above 0.0001, which covered roughly 99% of repertoires. A TCS score was defined as the ratio of F50 (clonal expansion) to E x V (chaos), with BLOSUM62-based TCRdist applied between CDR3 peptides within each V-J. Welch's t-statistics and random forest reduced around 510 V-J features to roughly 13, which were used in a naive Bayes classifier (R e1071). TCRdb reran the public reads through fastp at Q25 and MiXCR, keeping productive beta chains. All rows with the same CDR3 protein become a single entry with the most common DNA and genes. These V and J calls rely on TCRdb rather than the paper's analysis. This sample is represented by 500,000 to 550,000 distinct CDR3 sequences; around 20% of them were singletons. Together, the top ten hold approximately 50% of the sample.

Broad study findings and their caveats: No statistical method was used to set the sample size in advance, and investigators knew the group allocation. In validation, the model predicted progression to ophthalmopathy with around 71% sensitivity and approximately 74% specificity, a median of 6.5 months before onset. Blood samples also contained most of the expanded thyroid clonotypes (frequency above 0.001), which suggests that blood repertoires may reflect thyroid immune responses. A model built on a 13 V-J signature distinguished ophthalmopathy from stable hyperthyroidism, reaching around 87% sensitivity and under 84% specificity in cross-validation and 80%/75% in testing.

Ophthalmopathy patients had moderately to severely active disease, Clinical Activity Score of at least 3, NOSPECS grade of at least 4, and duration under 3 months. The study excluded patients with uncontrolled infections, other autoimmune diseases, pregnancy or lactation. Diagnoses were based on clinical symptoms, serum thyroxine and TRAb, thyroid ultrasound and orbital computed tomography. PBMCs were separated from roughly 10 ml of fresh peripheral blood using Ficoll-Paque density gradient centrifugation. Total RNA was extracted with Trizol reagent, and quality was checked on an Agilent 2100 Bioanalyzer. The germline V gene provides CDR1 KGHDR and CDR2 SFDVKD. Trimming costs V 3 bases and J 2 bases, and their ends lie 9 bases apart. The CDR3 starts with the cysteine, ends with the phenylalanine, and has 14 residues. Of all the DNA, just the CDR3 is kept, 42 bases in frame from base 1.

This sequence originates from a man aged 35 to 55 with Graves' ophthalmopathy. Recombination linked TRBV24-1 to TRBJ2-5; no D gene call is confident. Sequencing was done on a sample of blood. In nucleotides, the sequence is TGTGCCACCAGTGATCCGCAAGCACAAGAGACCCAGTACTTC. Its protein product is CATSDPQAQETQYF.